A selection of T cell receptor beta chains follows, all from one sample in a study of T cells in Graves' hyperthyroidism and ophthalmopathy. TCRdb reprocessed the multiplex PCR reads via MiXCR and lists one record per CDR3 protein. Altogether some 350,000 distinct CDR3 sequences are present, around 25% being singletons, with the ten largest covering less than 85%. Sequenced sample: blood. The receptors were sampled from a man aged 50 or older with Graves' hyperthyroidism. Each CDR3 is given with its conserved first and last residue. Size values are once, few and many counts, or a class for expanded clones, and some rows have none.

v_gene	j_gene	abundance	CDR3aa
TRBV20-1	TRBJ2-7	few	CSARGQYEQYF
TRBV18	TRBJ2-1	many	CASSPLEGRGNEQFF
TRBV2	TRBJ2-1	many	CASSGGDSGHNEQFF
TRBV7-7	TRBJ2-1	NA	CASSSTPTSRSSYNEQFF
TRBV24-1	TRBJ2-3	many	CATSDSGGSSTDTQYF
TRBV7-2	TRBJ1-4	many	CASSFGGRGREKLFF
TRBV27	TRBJ2-5	few	CASSYTQAETQYF
TRBV11-2	TRBJ2-1	many	CASSLGFGKRFYNEQFF
TRBV7-6	TRBJ2-2	few	CASKGGYSNTGELFF
TRBV3-1	TRBJ1-5	NA	CASSQGLPGHNSNQPQHF
TRBV7-2	TRBJ2-7	once	CASSLASGSIYEQYF
TRBV12-5	TRBJ2-3	many	CASGLTGGDNTDTQYF
TRBV11-2	TRBJ2-5	many	CASSWQGAQETQYF
TRBV10-3	TRBJ1-3	few	CAIGDSSRGNTIYF
TRBV28	TRBJ2-1	many	CASSLGRANEQFF
TRBV5-1	TRBJ1-6	NA	CASSWDSNSPLHF